This TCR beta chain was captured in a study of blood T cell repertoires in COVID-19. Study details: Sources were T cells, B-cell-depleted T cells, or PBMCs; the material itself was cDNA or gDNA.

Assignment of participants to cohorts was predicated upon participant-reported clinical history. The data were produced by immunoSEQ multiplex PCR, yet TCRdb's version contains in-frame clones alone and is incomplete. The sample records about 220,000 clones, over 75% being singletons. V was shortened by 4 bases and J by 7 bases, with 16 bases between the two germline ends. This CDR3 has 15 amino acids. Germline V gene lookup returns CDR1 SGHNT and CDR2 YENEEA. This receptor was identified in a woman in her late teens or twenties in a cohort exposed to, infected with or recovered from COVID-19 (not recorded which). The sample taken for sequencing was PBMCs or T cells enriched from blood (not recorded which). J is TRBJ1-4 and V is TRBV11-3; D remains ambiguous. This CDR3 reads CASSSPSEGGEKLFF. CDR3 nucleotides: TGTGCCAGCAGCTCCCCGAGTGAGGGAGGTGAAAAACTGTTTTTT.